The rows below give T cell receptor beta chains drawn from one sample of a study of PD-L1 blockade in urothelial cancer. Using immunoSEQ multiplex PCR, the repertoire was profiled, and TCRdb retains in-frame clones only, with some absent. The table includes approximately 47,000 clones, around 80% detected once. Sequencing used PBMCs, obtained around atezolizumab (anti-PD-L1) treatment. These TCRs come from a man in his sixties or seventies with urothelial cancer. CDR3s include the opening cysteine and the closing phenylalanine or tryptophan. The D gene is left open where the match is weak. Rows may omit the clone size; those that give it use once, few, many or a size class.

size	length	V	J	D	DNA	CDR3
NA	15	TRBV19	TRBJ2-5	TRBD1	TGTGCCAGTAGCCCCACGACAGGGTGGGGAGAGACCCAGTACTTC	CASSPTTGWGETQYF
NA	17	TRBV5-1	TRBJ2-1	TRBD2	TGCGCCAGCAGCTTCGGGACTAGCGGGAGGGCGCACAATGAGCAGTTCTTC	CASSFGTSGRAHNEQFF
NA	15	TRBV5-1	TRBJ1-2	TRBD1	TGCGCCAGCAGATTTGTGGGACAGGGGATAGAGGGCTACACCTTC	CASRFVGQGIEGYTF
NA	15	TRBV6-6	TRBJ1-5	TRBD1	TGTGCCAGCACCCGGCGTACAGGGGGCGGTCAGCCCCAGCATTTT	CASTRRTGGGQPQHF
NA	16	TRBV27	TRBJ2-7	NA	TGTGCCAGCAGTTTGGGAACTGGAGGGAAGACCTACGAGCAGTACTTC	CASSLGTGGKTYEQYF
NA	13	TRBV5-6	TRBJ1-5	NA	TGTGCCAGCAGCTTGAGGGGGAGTCAGCCCCAGCATTTT	CASSLRGSQPQHF
few	15	TRBV6-6	TRBJ2-1	NA	TGTGCCAGCAGTTACCGAAGCGCACCATACAATGAGCAGTTCTTC	CASSYRSAPYNEQFF
NA	14	TRBV5-1	TRBJ1-1	NA	TGCGCCAGCAGTCAAGGACAGATCAACACTGAAGCTTTCTTT	CASSQGQINTEAFF
NA	14	TRBV6-5	TRBJ1-1	NA	TGTGCCAGCAGTTACTCGACGAGAGGAGCTGAAGCTTTCTTT	CASSYSTRGAEAFF
NA	15	TRBV18	TRBJ2-6	NA	TGTGCCAGCTCACCCTTAGCCTCTGGGGCCAACGTCCTGACTTTC	CASSPLASGANVLTF
NA	14	TRBV7-9	TRBJ2-5	NA	TGTGCCAGCCTGCCGTCTGCGGCCGGAAGAACCCAGTACTTC	CASLPSAAGRTQYF
NA	14	TRBV5-1	TRBJ2-7	NA	TGCGCCAGCAGCCCTTTGGAGGGAGTTTACGAGCAGTACTTC	CASSPLEGVYEQYF
NA	15	TRBV11-3	TRBJ2-2	TRBD2	TGTGCCAGCAGCCAAGGACTAGCGGGTACCGGGGAGCTGTTTTTT	CASSQGLAGTGELFF
NA	18	TRBV9	TRBJ2-7	TRBD1	TGTGCCAGCAGCGTTGGCTTGGCACTGGGACAGGAGTCCTACGAGCAGTACTTC	CASSVGLALGQESYEQYF
NA	15	TRBV11-2	TRBJ2-1	TRBD1	TGTGCCAGCAGCTTGGGACAGGGGCGAGGGAATGAGCAGTTCTTC	CASSLGQGRGNEQFF
NA	15	TRBV4-1	TRBJ2-3	NA	TGCGCCAGCAGCCGATCCGGGGGAGTGACAGATACGCAGTATTTT	CASSRSGGVTDTQYF
NA	15	TRBV9	TRBJ2-1	TRBD1	TGTGCCAGCAGCGACAGGGGGCTCTCCTACAATGAGCAGTTCTTC	CASSDRGLSYNEQFF
NA	17	TRBV10-3	TRBJ2-1	TRBD2	TGTGCCATCAGTCGGGGGTGGTTAGCGGGAGGAACGGATGAGCAGTTCTTC	CAISRGWLAGGTDEQFF
NA	18	TRBV2	TRBJ2-3	NA	TGTGCCAGCAGCCCCGAACTTACTGACGGGACAATCACAGATACGCAGTATTTT	CASSPELTDGTITDTQYF